A selection of T cell receptor beta chains follows, all from one sample in a study of shared clonotypes between healthy human individuals. Sequencing used immunoSEQ multiplex PCR; TCRdb keeps in-frame clones, though not all of them. This table has under 600,000 clones, roughly 98% appearing once. Sequencing was performed on naive CD8+ T cells sorted from blood. These receptors all stem from a young man in good health. Both conserved end residues are part of each CDR3. A D gene is named only where the DNA matches it firmly. Not every row has a clone size; where given, it reads once, few, many or a size class.

CDR3nt | CDR3aa | v_gene | abundance | d_gene | j_gene
TGTGCCAGCAGTTTATTTGAGGGTCTATCCTACGAGCAGTACTTC | CASSLFEGLSYEQYF | TRBV27 | NA | NA | TRBJ2-7
TGTGCCAGCAGTTCCGTACGGGGCGGAGATCGGTACGAGCAGTACTTC | CASSSVRGGDRYEQYF | TRBV28 | NA | NA | TRBJ2-7
TGCGCCAGCAGCATTGGACTAGCGGGGACCTACGAGCAGTACTTC | CASSIGLAGTYEQYF | TRBV5-1 | NA | TRBD2 | TRBJ2-7
TGCGCCAGCAGCCGGACTTTCGAAAGTACCTACGAGCAGTACTTC | CASSRTFESTYEQYF | TRBV4-1 | NA | NA | TRBJ2-7
TGTGCCAGCTCACCGCTTAGGGGGACGGGCTACGAGCAGTACTTC | CASSPLRGTGYEQYF | TRBV18 | NA | NA | TRBJ2-7
TGTGCCAGCAGCGAGGCCCCGGGTCAGCCCCAGCATTTT | CASSEAPGQPQHF | TRBV14 | once | NA | TRBJ1-5
TGTGCCAGCAGCTTAGCGGATTTGGCGGGACCTTACAATGAGCAGTTCTTC | CASSLADLAGPYNEQFF | TRBV7-6 | NA | NA | TRBJ2-1
TGTGCCAGCAGCTTAAGCAGGGACTATGTAGCTGGAAACACCATATATTTT | CASSLSRDYVAGNTIYF | TRBV13 | NA | NA | TRBJ1-3
TGTGCTAGTTCTCGGGGGGAGACCCAGTACTTC | CASSRGETQYF | TRBV12-5 | NA | NA | TRBJ2-5
TGTGCCAGCAGCTCCGCCGGGACTAGCGGGAGTAATGAGCAGTTCTTC | CASSSAGTSGSNEQFF | TRBV7-2 | NA | TRBD2 | TRBJ2-1
TGTGCCAGCAGCTTTGGGGACAGTGGAGAGACCCAGTACTTC | CASSFGDSGETQYF | TRBV7-9 | NA | TRBD1 | TRBJ2-5
TGCAGCGTTGTGGGGGGGATTCCCCTCGAGCAGTACTTC | CSVVGGIPLEQYF | TRBV29-1 | NA | TRBD2 | TRBJ2-7
TGTGCCAGCAGCTTAGGTATGAACACTGAAGCTTTCTTT | CASSLGMNTEAFF | TRBV5-5 | NA | NA | TRBJ1-1
TGCGCCAGCAGCTTGGCCCGACTAGCGGATGGAGAGACCCAGTACTTC | CASSLARLADGETQYF | TRBV5-1 | once | TRBD2 | TRBJ2-5
TGCGCCAGCAGCCTCCCGAGGGGGCAAAACGGGGAGCTGTTTTTT | CASSLPRGQNGELFF | TRBV4-1 | NA | TRBD1 | TRBJ2-2
TGCGCCAGCAGCCAAGCAACTGGACTAAACTACGAGCAGTACTTC | CASSQATGLNYEQYF | TRBV4-1 | NA | NA | TRBJ2-7
TGTGCCAGCAGTTTCTTACCATGGGACGAGCAGTACTTC | CASSFLPWDEQYF | TRBV27 | NA | NA | TRBJ2-7
TGTGCCAGCAGCGTAGCGACCTCCTACGAGCAGTACTTC | CASSVATSYEQYF | TRBV5-4 | NA | NA | TRBJ2-7
TGTGCCAGCAGCCAGAGCTCCTACGAGCAGTACTTC | CASSQSSYEQYF | TRBV7-8 | NA | NA | TRBJ2-7
TGTGCCAGCAGCCTCAGACTAGCATTCTCCTACAATGAGCAGTTCTTC | CASSLRLAFSYNEQFF | TRBV7-2 | NA | TRBD2 | TRBJ2-1
TGTGCCAGAGAGGATTCTAGCGGGCAGAACACCGGGGAGCTGTTTTTT | CAREDSSGQNTGELFF | TRBV9 | NA | TRBD2 | TRBJ2-2
TGTGCCAGCTCACCAGAGGGTTACAATGAGCAGTTCTTC | CASSPEGYNEQFF | TRBV18 | once | NA | TRBJ2-1
TGTGCCATCTTGAAAGACTATGGCTACACCTTC | CAILKDYGYTF | TRBV10-3 | NA | NA | TRBJ1-2
TGTGCCAGCCCCCCGCGGCTCGAGGGGGTGAACACTGAAGCTTTCTTT | CASPPRLEGVNTEAFF | TRBV6-6 | NA | NA | TRBJ1-1
TGTGCCAGCAGTTACTCGAACAGTAACACCGGGGAGCTGTTTTTT | CASSYSNSNTGELFF | TRBV6-5 | NA | NA | TRBJ2-2
TGTGCCAGCAGCTGGGACAGCGAGCAGTTCTTC | CASSWDSEQFF | TRBV7-9 | NA | TRBD1 | TRBJ2-1
TGTGCCAGCAGCGTAGCTTCGCGGGTGAGCACAGATACGCAGTATTTT | CASSVASRVSTDTQYF | TRBV9 | NA | NA | TRBJ2-3
TGTGCCAGCAGTCCCCCTACCTACGAGCAGTACTTC | CASSPPTYEQYF | TRBV2 | NA | NA | TRBJ2-7
TGCAGCGTTGTTTGGAACACCGGGGAGCTGTTTTTT | CSVVWNTGELFF | TRBV29-1 | few | NA | TRBJ2-2
TGCGCCAGCAGCCAAACCGGGACAGGCAGATATGGCTACACCTTC | CASSQTGTGRYGYTF | TRBV4-3 | NA | TRBD1 | TRBJ1-2
TGTGCCAGCATCGGTTCTCTGTACGGCGAGCAGTACTTC | CASIGSLYGEQYF | TRBV7-8 | NA | NA | TRBJ2-7
TGTGCCAGCAGCTTAAAAGGGACAGGGGTTTCCTACGAGCAGTACTTC | CASSLKGTGVSYEQYF | TRBV5-6 | NA | TRBD1 | TRBJ2-7
TGTGCCAGCAGTTTTACATCCAGCAATCAGCCCCAGCATTTT | CASSFTSSNQPQHF | TRBV7-8 | NA | NA | TRBJ1-5
TGTGCCAGCGCATCCGGGACAGGGGCCGACACCGGGGAGCTGTTTTTT | CASASGTGADTGELFF | TRBV11-2 | NA | TRBD1 | TRBJ2-2
TGTGCCAGCAGTTATCGACAAGGTTTCGAGACCCAGTACTTC | CASSYRQGFETQYF | TRBV7-9 | NA | NA | TRBJ2-5
TGTGCCAGCAGCGGCGGTGAGCCCGGGGAGCTGTTTTTT | CASSGGEPGELFF | TRBV9 | NA | NA | TRBJ2-2